This T cell receptor beta chain was retrieved from a study of control samples from healthy donors and cancer patients. Germline V gene data show CDR1 as MGHDK and CDR2 as SYGVNS. CDR3 length: 14 residues. V was pared by 3 bases and J by 3 bases, with 12 bases between. TCRdb's table, derived via immunoSEQ multiplex PCR, lists solely in-frame clones and lacks some. The repertoire includes some 100,000 clones, approximately 81% of them detected once, and about 10% sits in the top ten. The TCR comes from a woman in her 30s in good health. J is TRBJ2-7 and V is TRBV25-1; D is uncertain. Material for sequencing was blood. The CDR3 DNA is TGTGCCAGCAGTGATCCGGGCAGGAACTACGAGCAGTACTTC. Translated: CASSDPGRNYEQYF.